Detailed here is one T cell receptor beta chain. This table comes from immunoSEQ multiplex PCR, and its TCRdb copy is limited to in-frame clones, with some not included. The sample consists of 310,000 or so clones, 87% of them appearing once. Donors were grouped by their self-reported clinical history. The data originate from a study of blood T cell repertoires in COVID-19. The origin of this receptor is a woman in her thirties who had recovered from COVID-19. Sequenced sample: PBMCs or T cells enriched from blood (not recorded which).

The CDR3 bases are TGTGCCAGTAGTATTTCCAGGACAGGGTTTGGCTACACCTTC. Translated: CASSISRTGFGYTF. This chain links TRBV19 with TRBJ1-2, with TRBD1 identical over 8 bases. The ends lost 3 bases at V and 7 bases at J; junction bases unmatched: 7. The CDR3 consists of 14 residues. Germline values: CDR1 LNHDA, CDR2 SQIVND (reference sequence).